This T cell receptor (beta chain) was recorded in a study of Tregs in tolerant kidney transplant recipients. This clone was counted once. Antigen specificity is unknown. Broader study findings: For some patients, primers changed over time, blocking nucleotide-level comparison. Biological reproducibility was not directly addressed in this study.

The protocol was immunoSEQ multiplex PCR, while the TCRdb copy is restricted to in-frame clones and leaves out a portion. The table records around 98,000 clones, 80% to 95% of them present only once. The length of the CDR3 is 13 residues. With 4 bases removed from V and 4 bases from J, the gap between germline ends came to 11 bases. CDR1 and CDR2 from the germline V gene are SGDLS and YYNGEE. Unstimulated regulatory T cells (CD4+CD25+CD127-), CD4+CD25- non-regulatory cells, CD4 and CD8 cells were FACS-sorted from thawed PBMCs. The chain employs TRBV9 and TRBJ1-2; no clear D. This TCR was recovered from a human donor who received a combined kidney and bone marrow transplant. This sample comprised CD4+ T cells from blood, obtained before the transplant. As DNA, the CDR3 is TGTGCCAGCAGCCCCCAGACACGCTATGGCTACACCTTC. Amino acid sequence: CASSPQTRYGYTF.